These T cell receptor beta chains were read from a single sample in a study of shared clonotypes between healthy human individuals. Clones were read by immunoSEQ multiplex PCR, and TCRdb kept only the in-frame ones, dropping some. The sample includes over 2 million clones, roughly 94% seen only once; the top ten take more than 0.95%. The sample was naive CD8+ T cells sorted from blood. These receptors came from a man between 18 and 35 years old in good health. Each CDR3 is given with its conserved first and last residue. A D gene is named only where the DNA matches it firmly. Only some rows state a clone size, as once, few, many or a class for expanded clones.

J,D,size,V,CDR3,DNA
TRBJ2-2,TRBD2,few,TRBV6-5,CASSITSGGAGELFF,TGTGCCAGCAGTATTACTAGCGGGGGAGCCGGGGAGCTGTTTTTT
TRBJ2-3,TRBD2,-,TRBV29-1,CSVAIAGVVHFTDTQYF,TGCAGCGTCGCCATAGCGGGAGTAGTTCACTTCACAGATACGCAGTATTTT
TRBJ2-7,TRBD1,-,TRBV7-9,CASSPTGQTYEQYF,TGTGCCAGCAGCCCCACGGGACAGACCTACGAGCAGTACTTC
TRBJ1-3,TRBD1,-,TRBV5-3,CARSPDRDDPLASGNTIYF,TGTGCCAGAAGCCCGGACAGGGATGATCCCCTCGCCTCTGGAAACACCATATATTTT
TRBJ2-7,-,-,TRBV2,CASNYDQGYEQYF,TGTGCCAGCAATTACGATCAGGGCTACGAGCAGTACTTC
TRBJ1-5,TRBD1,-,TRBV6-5,CASTSGTGNQPQHF,TGTGCCAGCACCTCGGGGACAGGGAATCAGCCCCAGCATTTT
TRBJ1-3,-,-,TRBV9,CASSVDTEGMDGNTIYF,TGTGCCAGCAGCGTAGATACTGAGGGAATGGATGGAAACACCATATATTTT
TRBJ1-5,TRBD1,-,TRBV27,CASSLGAGGNQPQHF,TGTGCCAGCAGTTTAGGGGCAGGGGGAAATCAGCCCCAGCATTTT
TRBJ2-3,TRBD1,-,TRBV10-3,CAITPTGSSTDTQYF,TGTGCCATCACCCCGACAGGGAGTAGCACAGATACGCAGTATTTT
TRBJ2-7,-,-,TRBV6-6,CASSPPGASYEQYF,TGTGCCAGCAGCCCCCCCGGAGCGAGCTACGAGCAGTACTTC
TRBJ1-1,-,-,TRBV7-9,CASSQPNIETEAFF,TGTGCCAGCAGCCAGCCCAATATCGAGACTGAAGCTTTCTTT
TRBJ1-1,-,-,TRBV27,CATGPLMNTEAFF,TGTGCCACCGGTCCCCTCATGAACACTGAAGCTTTCTTT
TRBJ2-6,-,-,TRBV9,CASSDGSGANVLTF,TGTGCCAGCAGCGACGGCTCTGGGGCCAACGTCCTGACTTTC
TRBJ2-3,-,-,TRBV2,CASSQFGSEGTDTQYF,TGTGCCAGCAGTCAGTTCGGGAGCGAGGGCACAGATACGCAGTATTTT
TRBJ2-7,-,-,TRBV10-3,CAVSRVPDPYEQYF,TGTGCCGTATCCAGGGTGCCCGACCCCTACGAGCAGTACTTC
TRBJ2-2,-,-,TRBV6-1,CATKWYTGELFF,TGTGCCACCAAATGGTACACCGGGGAGCTGTTTTTT